This T cell receptor (beta chain) was found in a study of Ad26.COV2.S vaccination and SARS-CoV-2 variants. The wider study: Intramuscular Ad26.COV2.S at 5x10^10 or 1x10^11 viral particles. Study conclusions and caveats: Recipients of vaccine and of placebo showed similar breadth of their non-spike TCR repertoires.

Details on this clone: What it binds is not known.

Regarding treatment: 15 to 20 received Ad26.COV2.S at low or high dose, single or two shots; a few received placebo; per-sample allocation not given. After the first vaccine or placebo injection, samples were drawn on day 63. Ad26.COV2.S expressed prefusion-stabilized spike from the original Wuhan strain. The CDR3 has 15 residues. With 4 bases clipped from V and 0 bases from J, the junction kept 6 bases outside the gene matches. Germline CDR1 SGDLS, CDR2 YYNGEE. The table came from immunoSEQ multiplex PCR; TCRdb's copy has only in-frame clones and leaves some out. The sample lists hundreds of thousands of clones; around 87% were seen once.

The sample was peripheral blood, taken in a trial of Ad26.COV2.S vaccine versus placebo. J is TRBJ2-7 and V is TRBV9; 8 positions agree with TRBD2. The sequence came from a person between 18 and 65 years old who received the Ad26.COV2.S COVID-19 vaccine or a placebo. CDR3 bases: TGTGCCAGCAGCCCACAGCGGGAGAGCTCCTACGAGCAGTACTTC. It translates to CASSPQRESSYEQYF.